This T cell receptor beta chain was recorded in a study of regulatory T cells in long-lasting Graves disease. This clonotype has ten or more counts. As to time point: newly diagnosed GD, antithyroid drugs for less than 3 months. PBMC-extracted RNA yielded the TCR library. The ends were cut back, 3 bases at V and 1 base at J, with 12 bases in the middle. The CDR3 is 14 residues long. Germline values: CDR1 GTSNPN, CDR2 SVGIG (reference sequence). Building of the TCR beta libraries involved iRepertoire HTBI primers and Arm-PCR of CDR3 regions. TCRdb itself ran the multiplex PCR reads through MiXCR, one entry per CDR3 protein. The sample yields about 450,000 distinct CDR3 sequences, roughly 15% seen once. These data also formed part of another study, on T cells in Graves' hyperthyroidism and ophthalmopathy.

The specimen was peripheral blood mononuclear cells (PBMCs), collected at new diagnosis, from a patient treated with antithyroid drugs. The origin of this receptor is a woman under 40 with Graves disease. The chain couples TRBV30 to TRBJ1-2; perhaps TRBD1 as D (5 bases). The DNA for the CDR3 is TGTGCCTGGAGGCCCCCCAGGGATAACTATGGCTACACCTTC. It specifies CAWRPPRDNYGYTF.